This TCR beta chain was found in a study of blood T cell repertoires in COVID-19. Study context: COVID-19 samples collected from the United States, Italy and Spain covered acute and convalescent phases. T cells, B-cell-depleted T cells, or PBMCs supplied cDNA or gDNA.

As handled by the study authors: Estimated nucleated cell counts came from reference gene primer amplification. Only in-frame clones appear in the TCRdb table, and some are missing; sequencing was by immunoSEQ multiplex PCR. V, J and clone size reflect that table, while D and trimming were determined from the DNA. The sample consists of 200,000 or so clones, 88% of them appearing once. Trimming left V 3 bases short and J 10 bases short, with 16 bases between. Germline V gene lookup returns CDR1 LNHNV and CDR2 YYDKDF (reference sequence). This CDR3 comprises 15 residues. V and J are TRBV15 and TRBJ1-6; D perhaps matches TRBD1 (5 bases). The sequence derives from a man in his sixties or seventies with acute or convalescent COVID-19. Material: peripheral blood. CDR3 residues: CATSSNARDGSPLHF. DNA for the CDR3: TGTGCCACCAGCAGTAACGCCAGGGATGGATCACCCCTCCACTTT.